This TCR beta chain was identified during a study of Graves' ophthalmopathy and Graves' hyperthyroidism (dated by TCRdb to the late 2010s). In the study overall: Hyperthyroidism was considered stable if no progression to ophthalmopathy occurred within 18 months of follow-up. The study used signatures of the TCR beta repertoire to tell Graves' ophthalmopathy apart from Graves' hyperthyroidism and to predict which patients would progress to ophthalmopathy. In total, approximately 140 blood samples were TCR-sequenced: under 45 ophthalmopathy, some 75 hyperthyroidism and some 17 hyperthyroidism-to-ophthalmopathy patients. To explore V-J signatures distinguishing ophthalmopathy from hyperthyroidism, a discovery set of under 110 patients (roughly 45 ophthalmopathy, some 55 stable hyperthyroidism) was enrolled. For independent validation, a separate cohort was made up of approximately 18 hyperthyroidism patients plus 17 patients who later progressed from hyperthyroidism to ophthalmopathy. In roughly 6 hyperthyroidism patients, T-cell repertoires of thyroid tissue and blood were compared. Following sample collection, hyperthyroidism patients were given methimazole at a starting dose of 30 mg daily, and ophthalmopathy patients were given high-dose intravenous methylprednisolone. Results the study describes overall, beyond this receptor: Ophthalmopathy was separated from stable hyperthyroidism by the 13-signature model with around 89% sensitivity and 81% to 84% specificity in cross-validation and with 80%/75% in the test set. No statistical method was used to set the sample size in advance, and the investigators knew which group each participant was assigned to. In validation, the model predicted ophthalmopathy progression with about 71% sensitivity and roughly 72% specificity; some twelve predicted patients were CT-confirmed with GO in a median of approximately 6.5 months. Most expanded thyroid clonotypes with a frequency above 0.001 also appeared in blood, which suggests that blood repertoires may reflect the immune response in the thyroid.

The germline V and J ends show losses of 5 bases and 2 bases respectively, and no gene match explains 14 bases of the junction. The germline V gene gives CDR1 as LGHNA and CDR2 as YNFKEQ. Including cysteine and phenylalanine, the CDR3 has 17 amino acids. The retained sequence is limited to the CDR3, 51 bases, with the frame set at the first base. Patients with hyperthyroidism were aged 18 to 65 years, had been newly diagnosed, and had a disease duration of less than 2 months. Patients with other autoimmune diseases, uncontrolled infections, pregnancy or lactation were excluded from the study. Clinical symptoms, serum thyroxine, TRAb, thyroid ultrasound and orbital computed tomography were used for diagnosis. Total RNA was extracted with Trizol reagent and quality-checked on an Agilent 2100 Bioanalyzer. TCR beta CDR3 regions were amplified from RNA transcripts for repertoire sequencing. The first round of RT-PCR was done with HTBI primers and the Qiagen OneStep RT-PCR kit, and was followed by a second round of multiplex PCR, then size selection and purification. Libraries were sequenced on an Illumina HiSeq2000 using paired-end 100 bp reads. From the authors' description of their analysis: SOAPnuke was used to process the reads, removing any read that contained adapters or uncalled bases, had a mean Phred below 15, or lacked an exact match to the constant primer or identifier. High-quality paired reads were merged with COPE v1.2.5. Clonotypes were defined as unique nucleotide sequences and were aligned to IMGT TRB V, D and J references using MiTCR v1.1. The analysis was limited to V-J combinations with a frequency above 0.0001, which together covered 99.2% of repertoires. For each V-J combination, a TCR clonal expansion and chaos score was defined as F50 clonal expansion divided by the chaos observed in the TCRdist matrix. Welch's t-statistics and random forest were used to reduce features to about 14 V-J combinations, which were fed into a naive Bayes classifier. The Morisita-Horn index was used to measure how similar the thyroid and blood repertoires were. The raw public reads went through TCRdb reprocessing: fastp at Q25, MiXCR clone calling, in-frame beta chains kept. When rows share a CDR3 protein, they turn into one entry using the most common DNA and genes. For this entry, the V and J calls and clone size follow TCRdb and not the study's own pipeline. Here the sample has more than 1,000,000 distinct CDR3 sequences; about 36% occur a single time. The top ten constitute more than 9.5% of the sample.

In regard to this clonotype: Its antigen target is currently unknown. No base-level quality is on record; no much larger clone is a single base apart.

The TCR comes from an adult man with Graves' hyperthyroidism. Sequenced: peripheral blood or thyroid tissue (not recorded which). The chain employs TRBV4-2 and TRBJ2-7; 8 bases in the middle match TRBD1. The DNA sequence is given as TGTGCCAGCAGCGAACAGGGGGTTCCACAGCGAGCCTACGAGCAGTACTTC. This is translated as CASSEQGVPQRAYEQYF.